This T cell receptor beta chain stems from a study of cytomegalovirus exposure and HLA in healthy donors. Separate from the approximately 720-subject first cohort was the approximately 120-subject validation cohort, to which the donors belonged. The V and J ends lost 3 bases and 2 bases, in that order; junction bases with no gene match: 8. The germline gives CDR1 SGHRS, CDR2 YFSETQ. This CDR3 contains 16 residues. Comment on this clone: Antigen: not known.

Using immunoSEQ multiplex PCR, the repertoire was profiled, and TCRdb retains in-frame clones only, with some absent. The table records some 210,000 clones, roughly 91% of them present only once. Study-level points and caveats: The tendency of first-cohort TCR clusters to co-occur in the 100 to 150 validation repertoires emerged from a later analysis. There were some 150 TCR beta chains listed as cytomegalovirus-associated. Most TCR sequences were seen very rarely across donors, but some public TCRs occurred in many.

Sequenced input: PBMCs. The chain combines TRBV5-1 with TRBJ2-7, with 10 bases fitting TRBD2. The receptor's source is a woman aged 18-29 years in good health and CMV-seropositive. The CDR3 region has the DNA TGCGCCAGCAGCTACCTTAAAGCGGGAGGGACCTACGAGCAGTACTTC. It yields the protein CASSYLKAGGTYEQYF.